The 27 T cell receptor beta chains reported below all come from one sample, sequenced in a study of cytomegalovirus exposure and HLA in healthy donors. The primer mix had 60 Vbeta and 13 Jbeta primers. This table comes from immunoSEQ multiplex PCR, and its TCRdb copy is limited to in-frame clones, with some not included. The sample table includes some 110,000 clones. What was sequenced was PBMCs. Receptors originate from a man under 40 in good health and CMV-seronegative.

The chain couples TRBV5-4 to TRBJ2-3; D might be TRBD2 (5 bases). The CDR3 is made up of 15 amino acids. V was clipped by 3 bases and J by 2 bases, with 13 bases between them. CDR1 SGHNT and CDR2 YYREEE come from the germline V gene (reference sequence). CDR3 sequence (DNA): TGTGCCAGCAGCTCCGGGGATTCTGCCACAGATACGCAGTATTTT. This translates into CASSSGDSATDTQYF.

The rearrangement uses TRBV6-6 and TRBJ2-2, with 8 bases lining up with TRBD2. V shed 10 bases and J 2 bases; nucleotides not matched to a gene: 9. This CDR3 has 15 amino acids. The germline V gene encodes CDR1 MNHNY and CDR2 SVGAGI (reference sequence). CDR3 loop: CATESGGLNTGELFF. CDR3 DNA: TGTGCCACCGAATCGGGGGGGCTTAACACCGGGGAGCTGTTTTTT.

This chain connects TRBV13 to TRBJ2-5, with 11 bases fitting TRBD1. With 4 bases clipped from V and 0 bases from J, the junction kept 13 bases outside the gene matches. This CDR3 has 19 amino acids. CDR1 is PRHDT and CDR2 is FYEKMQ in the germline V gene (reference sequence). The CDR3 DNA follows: TGTGCCAGCAGCTCCTCCGGGACAGGGGGACCCCCGTACCAAGAGACCCAGTACTTC. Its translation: CASSSSGTGGPPYQETQYF. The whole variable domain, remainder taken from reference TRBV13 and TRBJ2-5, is AAGVIQSPRHLIKEKRETATLKCYPIPRHDTVYWYQQGPGQDPQFLISFYEKMQSDKGSIPDRFSAQQFSDYHSELNMSSLELGDSALYFCASSSSGTGGPPYQETQYFGPGTRLLVL.

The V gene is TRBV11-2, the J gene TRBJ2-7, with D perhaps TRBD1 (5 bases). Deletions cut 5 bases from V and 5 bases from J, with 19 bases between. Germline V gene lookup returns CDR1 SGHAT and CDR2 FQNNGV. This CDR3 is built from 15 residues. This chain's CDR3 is CASSPQRLQEHEQYF. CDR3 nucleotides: TGTGCCAGCAGCCCGCAGAGGTTACAGGAACACGAGCAGTACTTC.

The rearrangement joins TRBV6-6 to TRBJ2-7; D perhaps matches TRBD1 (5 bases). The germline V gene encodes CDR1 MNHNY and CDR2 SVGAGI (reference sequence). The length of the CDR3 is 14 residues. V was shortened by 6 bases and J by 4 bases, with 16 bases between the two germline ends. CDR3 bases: TGTGCCAGCAGCCACATTGACAGTTTTTACGAGCAGTACTTC. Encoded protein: CASSHIDSFYEQYF.

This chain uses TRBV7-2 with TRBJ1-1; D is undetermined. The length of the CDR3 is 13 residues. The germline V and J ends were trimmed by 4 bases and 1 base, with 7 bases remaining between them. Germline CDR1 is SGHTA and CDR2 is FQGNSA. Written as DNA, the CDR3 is TGTGCCAGCAGCTACAACAGGAACACTGAAGCTTTCTTT. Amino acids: CASSYNRNTEAFF.

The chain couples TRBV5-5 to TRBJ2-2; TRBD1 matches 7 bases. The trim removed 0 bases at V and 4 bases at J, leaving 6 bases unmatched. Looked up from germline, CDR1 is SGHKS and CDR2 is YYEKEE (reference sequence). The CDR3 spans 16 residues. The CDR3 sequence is CASSLAPTGSTGELFF. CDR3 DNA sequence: TGTGCCAGCAGCTTGGCCCCGACAGGGTCCACCGGGGAGCTGTTTTTT.

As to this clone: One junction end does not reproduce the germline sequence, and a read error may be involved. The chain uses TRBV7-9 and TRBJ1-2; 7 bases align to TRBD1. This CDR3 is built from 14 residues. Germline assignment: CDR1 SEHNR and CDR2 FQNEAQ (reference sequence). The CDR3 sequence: CASSLPPQGHGHTF. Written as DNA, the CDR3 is TGTGCCAGCAGCTTACCTCCACAGGGGCATGGCCACACCTTC.

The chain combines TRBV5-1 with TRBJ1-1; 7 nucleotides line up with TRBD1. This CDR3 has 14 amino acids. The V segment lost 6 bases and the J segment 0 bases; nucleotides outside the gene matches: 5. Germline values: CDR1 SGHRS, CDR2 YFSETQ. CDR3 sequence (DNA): TGCGCCAGCACAACAGGGGAGGTGAACACTGAAGCTTTCTTT. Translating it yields CASTTGEVNTEAFF.

Written as DNA, the CDR3 is TGTGCCAGCTCACTTTCCATACAGGGGACGGACTCACCCCTCCACTTT. Translation gives CASSLSIQGTDSPLHF. V is TRBV18 and J is TRBJ1-6; 7 bases map to TRBD1. The V gene's germline CDR1 is KGHSH and CDR2 LQKENI. The V and J ends lost 4 bases and 10 bases, in that order; junction bases with no gene match: 13. The CDR3 contains 16 residues.

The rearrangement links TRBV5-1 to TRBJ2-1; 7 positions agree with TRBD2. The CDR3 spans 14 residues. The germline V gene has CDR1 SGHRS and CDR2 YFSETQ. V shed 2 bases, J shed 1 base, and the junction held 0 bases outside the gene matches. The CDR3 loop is CASSLAGSYNEQFF. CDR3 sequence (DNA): TGCGCCAGCAGCTTAGCGGGGTCCTACAATGAGCAGTTCTTC.

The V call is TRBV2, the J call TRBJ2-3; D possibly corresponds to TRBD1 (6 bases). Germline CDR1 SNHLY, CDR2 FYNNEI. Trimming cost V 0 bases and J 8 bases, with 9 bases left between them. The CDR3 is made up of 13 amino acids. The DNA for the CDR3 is TGTGCCAGCAGTGAAGCGCTACAGGGTACGCAGTATTTT. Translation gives CASSEALQGTQYF.

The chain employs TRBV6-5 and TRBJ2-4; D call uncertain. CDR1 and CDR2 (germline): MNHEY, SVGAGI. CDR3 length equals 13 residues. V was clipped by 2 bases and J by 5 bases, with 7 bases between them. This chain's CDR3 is CASSYGPENIQYF. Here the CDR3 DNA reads TGTGCCAGCAGTTACGGGCCGGAAAACATTCAGTACTTC.

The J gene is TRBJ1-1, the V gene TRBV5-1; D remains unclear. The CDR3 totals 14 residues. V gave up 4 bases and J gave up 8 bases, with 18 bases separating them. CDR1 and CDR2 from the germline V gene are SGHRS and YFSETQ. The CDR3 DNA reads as TGCGCCAGCAGCCTGGTGATGGCGGGGAACGAAGCTTTCTTT. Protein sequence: CASSLVMAGNEAFF.

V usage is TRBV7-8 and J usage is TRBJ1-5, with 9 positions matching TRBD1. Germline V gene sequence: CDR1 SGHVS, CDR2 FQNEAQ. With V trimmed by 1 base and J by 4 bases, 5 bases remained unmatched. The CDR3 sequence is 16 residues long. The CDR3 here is CASSLGTGVRNQPQHF. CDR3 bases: TGTGCCAGCAGCTTAGGGACAGGGGTAAGAAATCAGCCCCAGCATTTT.

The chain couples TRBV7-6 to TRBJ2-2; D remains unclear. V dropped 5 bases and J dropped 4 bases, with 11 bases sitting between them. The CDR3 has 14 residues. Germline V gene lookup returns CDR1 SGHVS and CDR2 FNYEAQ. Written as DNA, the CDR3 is TGTGCCAGCAGCCCGATCGGTACCACCGGGGAGCTGTTTTTT. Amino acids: CASSPIGTTGELFF.

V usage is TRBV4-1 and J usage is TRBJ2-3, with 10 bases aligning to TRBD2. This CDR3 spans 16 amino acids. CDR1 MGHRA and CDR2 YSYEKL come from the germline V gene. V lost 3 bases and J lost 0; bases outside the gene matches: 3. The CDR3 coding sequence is TGCGCCAGCAGCCAGCAGCGGGGGGGGAGCACAGATACGCAGTATTTT. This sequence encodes CASSQQRGGSTDTQYF.

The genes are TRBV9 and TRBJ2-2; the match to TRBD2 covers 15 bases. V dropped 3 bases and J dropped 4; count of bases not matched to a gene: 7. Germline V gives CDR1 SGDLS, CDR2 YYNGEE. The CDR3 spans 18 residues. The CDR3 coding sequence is TGTGCCAGCAGCGGAGGACTAGCGGGGGGGGGTGGCACCGGGGAGCTGTTTTTT. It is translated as CASSGGLAGGGGTGELFF.

CDR3 in amino acids: CASSIGLAGIYEQYF. In nucleotides, the CDR3 is TGTGCCAGTAGTATTGGCCTAGCGGGGATATACGAGCAGTACTTC. The chain joins TRBV19 to TRBJ2-7, with TRBD2 matching 9 bases. V lost 3 bases to trimming and J lost 4 bases; unmatched junction nucleotides: 7. Germline values: CDR1 LNHDA, CDR2 SQIVND (reference sequence). The CDR3 is 15 residues long.

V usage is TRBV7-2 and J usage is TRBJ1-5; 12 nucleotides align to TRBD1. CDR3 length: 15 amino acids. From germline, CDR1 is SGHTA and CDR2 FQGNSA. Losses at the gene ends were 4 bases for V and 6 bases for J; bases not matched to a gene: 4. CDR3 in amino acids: CASSWGQGAGQPQHF. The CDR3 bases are TGTGCCAGCAGCTGGGGACAGGGGGCTGGTCAGCCCCAGCATTTT.

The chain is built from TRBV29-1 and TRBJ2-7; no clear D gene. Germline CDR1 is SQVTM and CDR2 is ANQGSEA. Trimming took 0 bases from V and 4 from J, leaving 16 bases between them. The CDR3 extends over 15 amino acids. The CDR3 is CSVEDLSGAMYEQYF. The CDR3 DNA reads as TGCAGCGTTGAAGATCTCTCAGGTGCTATGTACGAGCAGTACTTC.

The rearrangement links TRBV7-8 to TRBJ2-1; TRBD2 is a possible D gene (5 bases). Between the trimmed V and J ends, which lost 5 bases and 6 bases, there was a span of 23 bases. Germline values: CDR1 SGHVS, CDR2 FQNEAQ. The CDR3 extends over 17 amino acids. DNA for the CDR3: TGTGCCAGCAGCCCACACCGGCGGGCAGCCAGCGGCAATGAGCAGTTCTTC. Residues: CASSPHRRAASGNEQFF.

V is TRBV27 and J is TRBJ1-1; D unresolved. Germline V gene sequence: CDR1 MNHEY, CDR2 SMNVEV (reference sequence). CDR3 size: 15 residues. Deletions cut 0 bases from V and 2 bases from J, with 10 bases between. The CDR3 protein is CASSLSRGDNTEAFF. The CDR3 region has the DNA TGTGCCAGCAGTTTATCTCGGGGAGACAACACTGAAGCTTTCTTT.

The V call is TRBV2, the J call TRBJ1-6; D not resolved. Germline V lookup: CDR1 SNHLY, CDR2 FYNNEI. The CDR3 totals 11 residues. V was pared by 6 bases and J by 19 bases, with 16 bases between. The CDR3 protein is CASRRMKEAHF. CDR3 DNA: TGTGCCAGCAGAAGGATGAAGGAGGCTCACTTT.

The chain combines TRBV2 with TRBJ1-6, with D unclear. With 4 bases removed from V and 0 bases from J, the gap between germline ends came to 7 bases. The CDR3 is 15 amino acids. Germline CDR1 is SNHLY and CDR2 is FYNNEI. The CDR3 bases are TGTGCCAGCAGTGGCATGAGCTCCTATAATTCACCCCTCCACTTT. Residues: CASSGMSSYNSPLHF.

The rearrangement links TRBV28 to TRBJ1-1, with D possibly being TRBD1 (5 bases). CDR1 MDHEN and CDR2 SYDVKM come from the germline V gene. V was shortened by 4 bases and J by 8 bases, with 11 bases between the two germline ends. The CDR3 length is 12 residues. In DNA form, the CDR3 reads TGTGCCAGCAGTTCCGACAGAACCGAAGCTTTCTTT. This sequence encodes CASSSDRTEAFF.

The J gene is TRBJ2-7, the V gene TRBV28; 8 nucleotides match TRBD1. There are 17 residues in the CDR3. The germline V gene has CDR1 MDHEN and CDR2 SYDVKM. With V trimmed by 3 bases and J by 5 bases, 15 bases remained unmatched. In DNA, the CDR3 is TGTGCCAGCAGTTTCCCCCAGGGACAGGCCCGAGACCACGAGCAGTACTTC. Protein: CASSFPQGQARDHEQYF.